Below, 21 T cell receptor beta chains from the same sample are listed, as sequenced in a study of shared clonotypes between healthy human individuals. The protocol was immunoSEQ multiplex PCR, while the TCRdb copy is restricted to in-frame clones and leaves out a portion. The table has about 1.1 million clones, 70% to 85% seen once. Sequenced sample: memory CD4+ T cells from PBMCs. The subset is: CD45RA-negative fraction. The receptors stem from a man aged 18 to 30 in good health. Some clones in this sample may be carry-over from other donors' samples.

This clone was seen a few times. The CDR3 sequence: CASSGPSSYNEQFF. The CDR3, as DNA: TGTGCCAGTAGCGGACCCAGCTCCTACAATGAGCAGTTCTTC. The chain links TRBV19 to TRBJ2-1; unclear D gene. Germline V gene data show CDR1 as LNHDA and CDR2 as SQIVND (reference sequence). With 6 bases removed from V and 0 bases from J, the gap between germline ends came to 9 bases. This CDR3 region has 14 residues.

The chain carries TRBV4-3 and TRBJ2-5; possible D gene TRBD2, 5 bases. V lost 0 bases to trimming and J lost 7 bases, with 18 bases between them. The CDR3 consists of 16 residues. CDR1 is LGHNA and CDR2 is YSLEER in the germline V gene. The CDR3, as DNA: TGCGCCAGCAGCCAAGATTGGAGTCGACCCGAGGGGACCCAGTACTTC. This codes for CASSQDWSRPEGTQYF.

The rearrangement joins TRBV29-1 to TRBJ2-3; a possible D gene is TRBD2 (6 bases). V shed 4 bases and J shed 4 bases, with 15 bases lying between them. In germline, CDR1 is SQVTM, CDR2 ANQGSEA. This CDR3 comprises 14 residues. The CDR3 protein is CSVGLGSGADTQYF. CDR3 in DNA: TGCAGCGTTGGACTAGGTAGCGGCGCAGATACGCAGTATTTT.

In its sample, this clone was seen a few times. Distinct nucleotide sequences in the sample also encode this CDR3. Here the CDR3 DNA reads TGTGCCAGCAGAAGCTCTGGGGCCAACGTCCTGACTTTC. This gives the protein CASRSSGANVLTF. V gene TRBV2 combines with J gene TRBJ2-6; D call uncertain. The V end lost 6 bases, the J end lost 0 bases, and 3 bases lay between the germline ends. The CDR3 spans 13 residues. Germline V CDR1 and CDR2: SNHLY, FYNNEI.

V and J are TRBV28 and TRBJ2-5, with 7 bases lining up with TRBD2. The junction had 8 bases not matched to a gene; V was cut back by 6 bases and J by 7 bases. The germline gives CDR1 MDHEN, CDR2 SYDVKM. This CDR3 has 13 residues. CDR3 in amino acids: CASSPPGTTTQYF. DNA of the CDR3: TGTGCCAGCAGCCCCCCGGGGACTACGACCCAGTACTTC.

The chain employs TRBV5-4 and TRBJ2-3; 9 positions match TRBD2. This CDR3 has 16 residues. V was clipped by 2 bases and J by 2 bases; unmatched bases: 6. Germline V lookup: CDR1 SGHNT, CDR2 YYREEE (reference sequence). The DNA of the CDR3 is TGTGCCAGCAGCTTAAGGCTAGCGGGATTCACAGATACGCAGTATTTT. This codes for CASSLRLAGFTDTQYF.

The chain employs TRBV7-8 and TRBJ1-1, with TRBD1 as a possible D gene (5 bases). Germline CDR1 and CDR2: SGHVS and FQNEAQ. Trimming took off 5 bases at V and 0 bases at J, with 16 bases between the two ends. The CDR3 runs to 16 residues. The CDR3 spells CASSPGSLNMNTEAFF. The CDR3, as DNA: TGTGCCAGCAGCCCAGGGAGCCTCAACATGAACACTGAAGCTTTCTTT.

The DNA of the CDR3 is TGTGCCAGTAGTCCAACCGCGAACACCGGGGAGCTGTTTTTT. The encoded protein is CASSPTANTGELFF. J is TRBJ2-2 and V is TRBV19; D is undetermined. CDR3 length: 14 amino acids. Per the germline V gene, CDR1 is LNHDA and CDR2 is SQIVND (reference sequence). V lost 5 bases and J 0 bases, leaving 7 bases between the germline ends.

With regard to this clone: A much bigger clone sits one base away, suggesting this may be a read error. The CDR3 nucleotides are TGTGCCAGCAGTTACTCCTACGAGCAGTACTTC. Amino acid sequence: CASSYSYEQYF. The chain couples TRBV28 to TRBJ2-7; D uncertain. This CDR3 is 11 amino acids long. The V gene lost 4 bases and the J gene lost 0 bases, with 1 base spanning the gap. CDR1 MDHEN and CDR2 SYDVKM come from the germline V gene.

V and J are TRBV6-6 and TRBJ1-2; tentatively, D is TRBD1 (5 bases). The CDR3 runs 15 residues. The ends were cut back, 6 bases at V and 0 bases at J, with 14 bases in the middle. Germline V gene sequence: CDR1 MNHNY, CDR2 SVGAGI (reference sequence). This chain's CDR3 is CASRAGGPANYGYTF. The CDR3 bases are TGTGCCAGCAGAGCGGGGGGTCCGGCTAACTATGGCTACACCTTC.

As to this clone: This specimen includes other DNA sequences encoding the same CDR3. The J gene is TRBJ2-3, the V gene TRBV7-9; 10 bases are shared with TRBD2. CDR3 length: 16 residues. The V segment lost 2 bases and the J segment 2 bases; nucleotides outside the gene matches: 4. Germline CDR1 SEHNR, CDR2 FQNEAQ (reference sequence). The CDR3 DNA sequence: TGTGCCAGCAGCTTATTAGCGGGAGGCATCACAGATACGCAGTATTTT. Its protein product is CASSLLAGGITDTQYF.

The chain links TRBV6-1 to TRBJ1-5; TRBD1 is a possible D gene (5 bases). The CDR3 consists of 14 residues. The germline V gene encodes CDR1 MNHNS and CDR2 SASEGT. The germline V and J ends were trimmed by 6 bases and 5 bases, with 14 bases remaining between them. CDR3 residues: CASRLRAQYQPQHF. The CDR3, as DNA: TGTGCCAGCAGGCTCAGGGCACAATATCAGCCCCAGCATTTT.

This clone was recorded at least ten times. This chain uses TRBV28 with TRBJ2-2; D is unclear. Germline CDR1 and CDR2: MDHEN and SYDVKM. This CDR3 has 14 amino acids. Trimming pared 4 bases from V and 4 bases from J, leaving 10 bases between. This CDR3 reads CASSYQSGTGELFF. The CDR3 DNA sequence: TGTGCCAGCAGTTATCAGTCAGGCACCGGGGAGCTGTTTTTT.

This chain connects TRBV7-6 to TRBJ2-5, with TRBD2 matching 7 bases. The CDR3 extends over 13 amino acids. The V gene end was trimmed by 3 bases and the J gene end by 4 bases; junction bases not matched to a gene: 2. CDR1 and CDR2 from the germline V gene are SGHVS and FNYEAQ. CDR3 DNA sequence: TGTGCCAGCAGCTTGGCGGGAGCAGAGACCCAGTACTTC. Translation gives CASSLAGAETQYF.

This clone was counted a few times. V usage is TRBV2 and J usage is TRBJ2-7; 11 bases fit TRBD1. The junction had 2 bases not matched to a gene; V was cut back by 4 bases and J by 3 bases. CDR1 is SNHLY and CDR2 is FYNNEI in the germline V gene. The CDR3 has 14 residues. The CDR3 region is CASSAGTGGYEQYF. The CDR3 DNA is TGTGCCAGCAGTGCCGGGACAGGGGGCTACGAGCAGTACTTC.

The CDR3 sequence is CASSPSAGRIEKLFF. In DNA, the CDR3 is TGTGCCAGCTCACCCTCGGCGGGTAGAATAGAAAAACTGTTTTTT. V usage is TRBV18 and J usage is TRBJ1-4; D uncertain. The germline V gene has CDR1 KGHSH and CDR2 LQKENI. Trimming shortened V by 3 bases and J by 8 bases, and 16 bases separated the two germline ends. The CDR3 length is 15 residues.

This chain connects TRBV4-2 to TRBJ1-1; 7 bases match TRBD1. Germline V lookup: CDR1 LGHNA, CDR2 YNFKEQ. The CDR3 loop spans 15 amino acids. With V trimmed by 0 bases and J by 11 bases, 12 bases remained unmatched. The chain's CDR3 is CASSQDWEGAVRAFF. CDR3 in DNA: TGTGCCAGCAGCCAAGATTGGGAGGGGGCGGTGAGGGCTTTCTTT.

The chain employs TRBV29-1 and TRBJ2-4, with 8 bases that match TRBD2. This CDR3 region has 13 residues. Germline CDR1 SQVTM, CDR2 ANQGSEA. Trimming took 2 bases from V and 8 from J; bases not matched to a gene: 5. The CDR3 coding sequence is TGCAGCGTTGAACTTGGTAGCGGGGACATTCAGTACTTC. This gives the protein CSVELGSGDIQYF.

This clone was picked up a small number of times. The chain is built from TRBV19 and TRBJ2-7; 8 bases map to TRBD1. This CDR3 region has 14 residues. Trimming took 0 bases from V and 5 from J; bases not matched to a gene: 3. The V gene's germline CDR1 is LNHDA and CDR2 SQIVND (reference sequence). This chain's CDR3 is CASSIDWTGNEQYF. In DNA form, the CDR3 reads TGTGCCAGTAGTATAGACTGGACAGGGAACGAGCAGTACTTC.

The rearrangement links TRBV7-3 to TRBJ2-2, with D perhaps TRBD2 (5 bases). Germline CDR1 is SGHTA and CDR2 is FQGTGA. The V gene lost 0 bases and the J gene lost 5 bases, with 10 bases spanning the gap. The CDR3 consists of 15 residues. CDR3 DNA: TGTGCCAGCAGCTTAACGGGCGGAGGAACCGGGGAGCTGTTTTTT. Amino acids: CASSLTGGGTGELFF. The full variable domain, completed using reference TRBV7-3 and TRBJ2-2, is GAGVSQTPSNKVTEKGKYVELRCDPISGHTALYWYRQSLGQGPEFLIYFQGTGAADDSGLPNDRFFAVRPEGSVSTLKIQRTERGDSAVYLCASSLTGGGTGELFFGEGSRLTVL.

V usage is TRBV28 and J usage is TRBJ1-1, with 8 positions matching TRBD1. V shed 4 bases, J shed 4 bases, and the junction held 11 bases outside the gene matches. The CDR3 extends over 16 amino acids. Per the germline V gene, CDR1 is MDHEN and CDR2 is SYDVKM. The CDR3 sequence is CASSSTSGQGRTEAFF. CDR3 bases: TGTGCCAGCAGTTCCACATCCGGACAGGGACGCACTGAAGCTTTCTTT.